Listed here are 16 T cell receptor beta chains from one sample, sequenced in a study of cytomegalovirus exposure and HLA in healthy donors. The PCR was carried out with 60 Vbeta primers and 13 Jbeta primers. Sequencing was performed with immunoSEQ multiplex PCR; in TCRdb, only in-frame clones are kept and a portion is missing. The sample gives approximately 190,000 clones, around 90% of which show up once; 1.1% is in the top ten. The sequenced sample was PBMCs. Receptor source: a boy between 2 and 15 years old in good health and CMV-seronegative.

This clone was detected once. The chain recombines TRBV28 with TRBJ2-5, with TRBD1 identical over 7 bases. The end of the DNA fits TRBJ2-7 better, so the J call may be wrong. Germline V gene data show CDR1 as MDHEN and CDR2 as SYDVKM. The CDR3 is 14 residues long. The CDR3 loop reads CASSLGTAAYEQYF. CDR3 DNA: TGTGCCAGCAGTCTGGGGACAGCCGCTTACGAGCAGTACTTC.

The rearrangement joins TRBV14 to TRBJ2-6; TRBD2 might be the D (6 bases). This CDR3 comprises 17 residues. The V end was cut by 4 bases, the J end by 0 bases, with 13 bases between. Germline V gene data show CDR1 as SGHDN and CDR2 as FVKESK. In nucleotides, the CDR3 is TGTGCCAGCAGCCTGTGGGACTTAGGCTCTGGGGCCAACGTCCTGACTTTC. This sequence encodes CASSLWDLGSGANVLTF.

The CDR3 nucleotides are TGTGCCAGCAGTGATTTAGCGGGAATCTCCTACAATGAGCAGTTCTTC. Translating gives CASSDLAGISYNEQFF. The J gene is TRBJ2-1, the V gene TRBV2; 8 bases align to TRBD2. CDR3 length: 16 amino acids. V shed 3 bases and J 0 bases; nucleotides not matched to a gene: 4. Germline V CDR1 and CDR2: SNHLY, FYNNEI.

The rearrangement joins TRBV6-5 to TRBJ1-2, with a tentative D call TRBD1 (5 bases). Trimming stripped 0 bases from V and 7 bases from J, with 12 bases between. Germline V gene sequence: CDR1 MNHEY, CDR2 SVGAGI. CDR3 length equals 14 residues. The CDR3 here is CASSYSVAGSGYTF. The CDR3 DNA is TGTGCCAGCAGTTACTCGGTCGCAGGGTCTGGCTACACCTTC.

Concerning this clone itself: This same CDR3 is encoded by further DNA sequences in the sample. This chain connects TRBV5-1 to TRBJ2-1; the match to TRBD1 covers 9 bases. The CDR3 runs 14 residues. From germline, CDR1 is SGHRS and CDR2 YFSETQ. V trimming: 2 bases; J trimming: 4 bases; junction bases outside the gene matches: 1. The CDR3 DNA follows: TGCGCCAGCAGCTTTGGACAGGGGTACAATGAGCAGTTCTTC. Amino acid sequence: CASSFGQGYNEQFF.

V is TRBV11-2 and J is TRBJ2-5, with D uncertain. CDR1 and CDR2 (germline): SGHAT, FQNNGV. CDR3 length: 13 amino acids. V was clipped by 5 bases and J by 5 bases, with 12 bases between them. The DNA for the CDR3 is TGTGCCAGCAGCCGAGCCCTCGTGGAGACCCAGTACTTC. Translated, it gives CASSRALVETQYF.

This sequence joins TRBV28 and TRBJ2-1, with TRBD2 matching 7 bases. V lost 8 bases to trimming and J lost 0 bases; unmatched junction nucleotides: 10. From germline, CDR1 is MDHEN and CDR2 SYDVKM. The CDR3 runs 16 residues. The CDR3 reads CASFRREGRSYNEQFF. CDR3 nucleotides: TGTGCCAGCTTCAGAAGGGAGGGCCGCTCCTACAATGAGCAGTTCTTC.

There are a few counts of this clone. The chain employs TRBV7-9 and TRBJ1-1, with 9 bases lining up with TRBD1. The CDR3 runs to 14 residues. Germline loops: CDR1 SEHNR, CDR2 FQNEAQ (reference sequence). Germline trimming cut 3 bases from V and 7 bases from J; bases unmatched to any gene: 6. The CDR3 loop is CASSFLDRGHEAFF. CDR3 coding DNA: TGTGCCAGCAGCTTCCTGGACAGGGGACATGAAGCTTTCTTT.

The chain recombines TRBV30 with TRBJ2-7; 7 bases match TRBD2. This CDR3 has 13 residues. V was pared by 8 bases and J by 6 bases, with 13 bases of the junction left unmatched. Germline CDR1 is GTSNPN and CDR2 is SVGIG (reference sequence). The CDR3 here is CAGGDGGEAEQYF. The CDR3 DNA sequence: TGTGCCGGGGGGGACGGCGGGGAAGCCGAGCAGTACTTC.

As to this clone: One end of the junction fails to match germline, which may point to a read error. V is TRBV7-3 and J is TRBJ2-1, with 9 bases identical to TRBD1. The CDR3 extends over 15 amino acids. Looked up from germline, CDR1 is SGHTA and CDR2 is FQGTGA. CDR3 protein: CSSSSGTGSYNEQFF. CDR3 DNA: TGTTCCAGCAGCTCCGGGACAGGGAGTTACAATGAGCAGTTCTTC.

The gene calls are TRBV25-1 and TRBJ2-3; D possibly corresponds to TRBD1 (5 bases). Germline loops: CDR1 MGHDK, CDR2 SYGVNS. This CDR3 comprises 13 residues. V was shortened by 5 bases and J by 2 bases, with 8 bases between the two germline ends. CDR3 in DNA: TGTGCCAGCAGTTTAGGACACACAGATACGCAGTATTTT. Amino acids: CASSLGHTDTQYF.

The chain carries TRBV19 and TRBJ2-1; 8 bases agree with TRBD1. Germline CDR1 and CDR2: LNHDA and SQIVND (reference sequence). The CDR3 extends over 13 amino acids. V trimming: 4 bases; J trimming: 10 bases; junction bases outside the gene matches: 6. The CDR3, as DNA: TGTGCCAGTAGTAAGGACAGGGCTGGCGAGCAGTTCTTC. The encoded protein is CASSKDRAGEQFF.

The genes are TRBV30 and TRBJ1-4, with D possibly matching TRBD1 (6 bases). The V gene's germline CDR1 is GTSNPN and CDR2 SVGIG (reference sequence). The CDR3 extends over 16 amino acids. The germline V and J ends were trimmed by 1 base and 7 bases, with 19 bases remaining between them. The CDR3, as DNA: TGTGCCTGGAGTGATGACCTACAGGGAGGGATTGAAAAACTGTTTTTT. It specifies CAWSDDLQGGIEKLFF.

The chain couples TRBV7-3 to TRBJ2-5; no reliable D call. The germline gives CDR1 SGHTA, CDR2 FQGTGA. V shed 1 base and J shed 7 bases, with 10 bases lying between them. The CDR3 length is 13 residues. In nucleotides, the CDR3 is TGTGCCAGCAGCTTAAACCCTTCGGGGACCCAGTACTTC. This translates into CASSLNPSGTQYF.

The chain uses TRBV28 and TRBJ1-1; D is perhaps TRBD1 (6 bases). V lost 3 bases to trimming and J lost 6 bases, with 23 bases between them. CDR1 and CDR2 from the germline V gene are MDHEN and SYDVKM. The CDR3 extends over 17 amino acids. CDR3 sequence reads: CASSLVAGAGAKAEAFF. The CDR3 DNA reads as TGTGCCAGCAGTTTGGTGGCTGGGGCGGGGGCGAAGGCTGAAGCTTTCTTT.

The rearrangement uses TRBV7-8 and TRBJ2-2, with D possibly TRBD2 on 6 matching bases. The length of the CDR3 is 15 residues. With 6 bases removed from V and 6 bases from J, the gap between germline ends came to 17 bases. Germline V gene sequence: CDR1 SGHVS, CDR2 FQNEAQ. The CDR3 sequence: CASREGAGRSGELFF. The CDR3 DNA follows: TGTGCCAGCAGGGAGGGCGCGGGGCGGTCCGGGGAGCTGTTTTTT. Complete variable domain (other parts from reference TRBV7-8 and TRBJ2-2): GAGVSQSPRYKVAKRGQDVALRCDPISGHVSLFWYQQALGQGPEFLTYFQNEAQLDKSGLPSDRFFAERPEGSVSTLKIQRTQQEDSAVYLCASREGAGRSGELFFGEGSRLTVL.